Each of the 7 T cell receptor beta chains below was sequenced from the same sample in a study of technical replicates of blood from several donors. Produced via immunoSEQ multiplex PCR; TCRdb's table is partial and in-frame only. The repertoire holds approximately 70,000 clones, with approximately 90% as singletons. The specimen sequenced was PBMCs. Receptor source: a human donor in good health. Some clones in this sample may be carry-over from other donors' samples.

This clone was seen only once. This rearrangement joins TRBV9 to TRBJ1-2; TRBD1 is a possible D gene (6 bases). The germline gives CDR1 SGDLS, CDR2 YYNGEE. Between the trimmed V and J ends, which lost 2 bases and 7 bases, there was a span of 15 bases. The CDR3 sequence is 14 residues long. The CDR3 sequence: CASSVADSFSGYTF. The CDR3 DNA is TGTGCCAGCAGCGTCGCGGACAGTTTCTCTGGCTACACCTTC.

This chain connects TRBV5-8 to TRBJ2-1; TRBD2 agrees at 12 bases. Germline values: CDR1 SGHTS, CDR2 YDEGEE. Trimming removed 2 bases from V and 7 bases from J; junction bases left unmatched: 10. This CDR3 has 17 residues. The CDR3 region has the DNA TGTGCCAGCAGCTTTCTCCTGACTAGCGGGGGCTCAAATGAGCAGTTCTTC. This codes for CASSFLLTSGGSNEQFF.

The rearrangement joins TRBV2 to TRBJ1-5; TRBD1 agrees at 9 bases. Germline V gene lookup returns CDR1 SNHLY and CDR2 FYNNEI. The CDR3 is made up of 15 amino acids. With V trimmed by 4 bases and J by 4 bases, 5 bases remained unmatched. DNA of the CDR3: TGTGCCAGCAGTGCTGAGACAGGGGGTAATCAGCCCCAGCATTTT. Its protein is CASSAETGGNQPQHF.

This clone has only one observation. J is TRBJ2-1 and V is TRBV7-3; TRBD2 matches 9 bases. V shed 5 bases and J 7 bases; nucleotides not matched to a gene: 6. Looked up from germline, CDR1 is SGHTA and CDR2 is FQGTGA. CDR3 length equals 14 residues. CDR3 nucleotides: TGTGCCAGCAGCCTAGCGGGACCCGGGAATGAGCAGTTCTTC. It specifies CASSLAGPGNEQFF.

DNA of the CDR3: TGTGCCAGCAGCTTACCAGGGCTGTATGGCTACACCTTC. Translation: CASSLPGLYGYTF. This rearrangement joins TRBV7-2 to TRBJ1-2; TRBD1 is a possible D gene (5 bases). The CDR3 contains 13 residues. Between the trimmed V and J ends, which lost 2 bases and 5 bases, there was a span of 9 bases. CDR1 SGHTA and CDR2 FQGNSA come from the germline V gene.

This sequence joins TRBV7-3 and TRBJ2-6; D uncertain. Per germline, CDR1 SGHTA and CDR2 FQGTGA. Trimming left V 5 bases short and J 0 bases short, with 11 bases between. The CDR3 contains 16 residues. The CDR3 DNA follows: TGTGCCAGCAGCGCCTTACCGAGCTCTGGGGCCAACGTCCTGACTTTC. Residues: CASSALPSSGANVLTF.

The rearrangement links TRBV6-5 to TRBJ1-5; 7 bases map to TRBD1. There are 14 residues in the CDR3. Germline CDR1 reads MNHEY; CDR2 reads SVGAGI. With V trimmed by 6 bases and J by 3 bases, 5 bases remained unmatched. The CDR3 DNA reads as TGTGCCAGCAGGCTACAGGGGAACAATCAGCCCCAGCATTTT. It yields the protein CASRLQGNNQPQHF.